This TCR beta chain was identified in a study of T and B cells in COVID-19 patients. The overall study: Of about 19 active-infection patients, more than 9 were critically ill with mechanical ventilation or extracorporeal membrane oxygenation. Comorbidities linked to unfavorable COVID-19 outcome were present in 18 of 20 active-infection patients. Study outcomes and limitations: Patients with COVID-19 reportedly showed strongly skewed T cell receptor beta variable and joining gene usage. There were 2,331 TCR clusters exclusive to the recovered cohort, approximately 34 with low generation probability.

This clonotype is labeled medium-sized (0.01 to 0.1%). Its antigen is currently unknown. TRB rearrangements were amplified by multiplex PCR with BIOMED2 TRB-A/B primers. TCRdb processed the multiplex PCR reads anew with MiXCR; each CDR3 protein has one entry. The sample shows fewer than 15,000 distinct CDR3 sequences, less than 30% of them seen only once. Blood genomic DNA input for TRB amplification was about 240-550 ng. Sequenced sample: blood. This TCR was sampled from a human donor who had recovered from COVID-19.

The CDR3 DNA reads TGTGCCAGCAGTTACTCGGGGGCTTGGTCCACAGATACGCAGTATTTT. This encodes CASSYSGAWSTDTQYF. The chain uses TRBV6-5 and TRBJ2-3; maybe TRBD1 (6 bases). V was clipped by 0 bases and J by 2 bases, with 12 bases between them. The CDR3 has 16 residues. Per germline, CDR1 MNHEY and CDR2 SVGAGI.